The next 14 T cell receptor beta chains were all read from a single sample in a study of T cell repertoires in cytomegalovirus infection. MiXCR, applied by TCRdb to the reads, yields one record per CDR3 protein. The profile covers 830,000 or so distinct CDR3 sequences, with roughly 33% appearing a single time and under 15% taken by the ten largest. These receptors' antigens are unknown. The input for sequencing was cultured CD8+ T cells from PBMCs, taken from culture after CMV antigen stimulation. Receptors were obtained from a human donor in good health (CMV status not recorded). Some clones in this sample may be carry-over from other donors' samples.

The genes are TRBV6-1 and TRBJ2-2; D gene ambiguous. Germline CDR1 MNHNS, CDR2 SASEGT. CDR3 size: 14 residues. Trimming shortened V by 2 bases and J by 4 bases, and 8 bases separated the two germline ends. Written as DNA, the CDR3 is TGTGCCAGCAGTGAAACGCGAGTCACCGGGGAGCTGTTTTTT. Protein product: CASSETRVTGELFF.

The gene calls are TRBV28 and TRBJ2-2; D is perhaps TRBD1 (6 bases). The CDR3 runs to 18 residues. Germline CDR1 is MDHEN and CDR2 is SYDVKM. V was shortened by 3 bases and J by 1 base, with 18 bases between the two germline ends. CDR3 DNA sequence: TGTGCCAGCAGTTTCCGGACCGGACAGCGCAAGAACACCGGGGAGCTGTTTTTT. Protein: CASSFRTGQRKNTGELFF.

This clonotype appeared a few times. The chain carries TRBV20-1 and TRBJ2-7; 7 bases match TRBD1. The junction had 12 bases not matched to a gene; V was cut back by 3 bases and J by 1 base. Germline V lookup: CDR1 DFQATT, CDR2 SNEGSKA (reference sequence). The CDR3 has 16 residues. The CDR3 nucleotides are TGCAGTGCTAGCGAGGGGGCGAGGGGAACATCCTACGAGCAGTACGTC. Protein: CSASEGARGTSYEQYV.

The chain is built from TRBV7-2 and TRBJ2-3; 9 bases align to TRBD2. This CDR3 is built from 16 residues. Unmatched junction bases numbered 2, after V lost 0 bases and J lost 1 base. CDR1 and CDR2 (germline): SGHTA, FQGNSA. CDR3 sequence reads: CTSSLASGGGTDTQYF. In DNA form, the CDR3 reads TGTACCAGCAGCTTAGCTAGCGGGGGAGGCACAGATACGCAGTATTTT.

CDR3 residues: CASSSRDRRNEQFF. The CDR3, as DNA: TGTGCCAGCAGCTCCCGGGACAGACGTAATGAGCAGTTCTTC. The chain uses TRBV9 and TRBJ2-1; TRBD1 matches at 7 bases. Germline lookup yields CDR1 SGDLS and CDR2 YYNGEE. The CDR3 is 14 residues long. V lost 4 bases and J lost 7; bases outside the gene matches: 8.

The CDR3 sequence is CASSLRQSTRSYNEQFF. The CDR3 DNA reads TGTGCCAGCAGCCTCAGACAGTCCACTCGGTCCTACAATGAGCAGTTCTTC. This chain joins TRBV7-9 and TRBJ2-1; TRBD1 might be the D (5 bases). Trimming stripped 5 bases from V and 1 base from J, with 18 bases between. The CDR3 extends over 17 amino acids. Germline CDR1 is SEHNR and CDR2 is FQNEAQ (reference sequence).

This clonotype has more than one count but fewer than ten. The V call is TRBV7-9, the J call TRBJ2-5, with a possible D match to TRBD2 (6 bases). V was cut by 3 bases and J by 4 bases, with 9 bases left in between. The CDR3 contains 13 residues. Germline V lookup: CDR1 SEHNR, CDR2 FQNEAQ (reference sequence). The CDR3 protein is CASSLEGPETQYF. The CDR3 DNA reads as TGTGCCAGCAGCTTGGAGGGCCCAGAGACCCAGTACTTC. The full variable domain, its missing parts supplied by reference TRBV7-9 and TRBJ2-5, is DTGVSQNPRHKITKRGQNVTFRCDPISEHNRLYWYRQTLGQGPEFLTYFQNEAQLEKSRLLSDRFSAERPKGSFSTLEIQRTEQGDSAMYLCASSLEGPETQYFGPGTRLLVL.

This clonotype was detected a few times. V usage is TRBV7-6 and J usage is TRBJ2-1, with 12 bases fitting TRBD2. V was pared by 4 bases and J by 0 bases, with 4 bases of the junction left unmatched. CDR3 length: 17 residues. CDR1 SGHVS and CDR2 FNYEAQ come from the germline V gene. The CDR3 is CASSWTSGESSYNEQFF. As DNA, the CDR3 is TGTGCCAGCAGCTGGACTAGCGGGGAGAGCTCCTACAATGAGCAGTTCTTC.

Ten or more counts support this clonotype. The chain carries TRBV12-3 or TRBV12-4 and TRBJ2-7; 8 positions match TRBD2. V was pared by 5 bases and J by 2 bases, with 5 bases of the junction left unmatched. CDR3 length: 14 residues. CDR3 in DNA: TGTGCCAGCAGTCCCAGCGGGGGCCCCTACGAGCAGTACTTC. It specifies CASSPSGGPYEQYF.

In this sample, this clonotype turned up a few times. This rearrangement joins TRBV6-5 to TRBJ1-1, with D possibly matching TRBD1 (5 bases). The germline V gene encodes CDR1 MNHEY and CDR2 SVGAGI. V lost 0 bases, J lost 6 bases, and 17 bases lay in between. The CDR3 is 16 residues long. The chain's CDR3 is CASSYSISEGRAEAFF. DNA for the CDR3: TGTGCCAGCAGTTACTCGATTAGTGAGGGGAGGGCTGAAGCTTTCTTT.

This clonotype was seen a few times. The rearrangement links TRBV14 to TRBJ2-1; a possible D gene is TRBD1 (6 bases). V lost 2 bases, J lost 3 bases, and 14 bases lay in between. Germline V gene sequence: CDR1 SGHDN, CDR2 FVKESK. The CDR3 length is 16 residues. The CDR3: CASSQFFRGYYNEQFF. The CDR3 DNA follows: TGTGCCAGCAGCCAATTTTTCAGGGGATACTACAATGAGCAGTTCTTC. The whole variable domain, remainder taken from reference TRBV14 and TRBJ2-1, is EAGVTQFPSHSVIEKGQTVTLRCDPISGHDNLYWYRRVMGKEIKFLLHFVKESKQDESGMPNNRFLAERTGGTYSTLKVQPAELEDSGVYFCASSQFFRGYYNEQFFGPGTRLTVL.

This clonotype has at least ten counts. The chain employs TRBV7-3 and TRBJ2-3; D is perhaps TRBD1 (6 bases). Trimming stripped 2 bases from V and 5 bases from J, with 17 bases between. The CDR3 is made up of 16 amino acids. CDR1 and CDR2 from the germline V gene are SGHTA and FQGTGA. CDR3 loop: CASSLAGGGYIDTQYF. The CDR3 DNA reads as TGTGCCAGCAGCTTAGCTGGGGGCGGATATATAGATACGCAGTATTTT.

This clonotype appeared many times. This rearrangement joins TRBV7-2 to TRBJ2-5, with 14 positions matching TRBD2. Unmatched junction bases numbered 10, after V lost 3 bases and J lost 4 bases. The CDR3 has 18 residues. The germline V gene encodes CDR1 SGHTA and CDR2 FQGNSA. CDR3 protein: CASSLTSGGGSERETQYF. CDR3 DNA sequence: TGTGCCAGCAGCTTGACTAGCGGGGGGGGATCAGAGAGAGAGACCCAGTACTTC.

There are many counts of this clonotype. This chain joins TRBV7-2 and TRBJ2-5; D unclear. Trimming stripped 1 base from V and 2 bases from J, with 8 bases between. Germline assignment: CDR1 SGHTA and CDR2 FQGNSA. The CDR3 sequence is 14 residues long. In DNA form, the CDR3 reads TGTGCCAGCAGCTTAGACCCAGTTCAAGAGACCCAGTACTTC. This codes for CASSLDPVQETQYF.